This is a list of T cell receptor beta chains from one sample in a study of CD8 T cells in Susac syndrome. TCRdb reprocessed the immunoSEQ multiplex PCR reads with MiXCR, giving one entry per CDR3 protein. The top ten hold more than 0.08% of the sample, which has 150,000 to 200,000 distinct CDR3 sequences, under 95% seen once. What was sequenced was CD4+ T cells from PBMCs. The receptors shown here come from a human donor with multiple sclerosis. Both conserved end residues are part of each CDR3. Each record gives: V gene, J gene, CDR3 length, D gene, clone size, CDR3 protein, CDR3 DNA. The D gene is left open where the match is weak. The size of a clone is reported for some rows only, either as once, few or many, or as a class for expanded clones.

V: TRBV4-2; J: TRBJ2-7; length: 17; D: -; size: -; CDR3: CASSQDLRRARSYEQYF; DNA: TGTGCCAGCAGCCAAGATTTGAGGCGAGCACGCTCCTACGAGCAGTACTTC
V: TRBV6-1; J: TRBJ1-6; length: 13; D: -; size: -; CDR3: CASKAVSNSPLHF; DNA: TGTGCCAGCAAGGCAGTGTCTAATTCACCCCTCCACTTT
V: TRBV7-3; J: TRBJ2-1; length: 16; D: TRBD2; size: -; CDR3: CASSPNPGLAGIEQFF; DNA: TGTGCCAGCAGCCCCAACCCGGGACTAGCGGGAATTGAGCAGTTCTTC
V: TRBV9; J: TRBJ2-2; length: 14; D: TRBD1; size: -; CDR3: CASAGTANTGELFF; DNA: TGTGCCAGCGCCGGGACAGCGAACACCGGGGAGCTGTTTTTT
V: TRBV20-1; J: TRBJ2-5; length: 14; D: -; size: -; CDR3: CSARASSLLETQYF; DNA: TGCAGTGCTAGAGCAAGTAGTCTTCTGGAGACCCAGTACTTC
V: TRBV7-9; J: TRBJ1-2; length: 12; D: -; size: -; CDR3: CASSLRVWGYTF; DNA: TGTGCCAGCAGCTTAAGGGTTTGGGGCTACACCTTC
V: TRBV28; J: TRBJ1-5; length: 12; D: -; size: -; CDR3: CAIQGGNQPQHF; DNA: TGTGCCATACAGGGAGGCAATCAGCCCCAGCATTTT
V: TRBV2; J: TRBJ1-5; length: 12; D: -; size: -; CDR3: CASTGGSQPQHF; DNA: TGTGCCAGCACGGGGGGGAGTCAGCCCCAGCATTTT
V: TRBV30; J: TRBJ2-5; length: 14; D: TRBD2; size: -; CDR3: CAWSRGLAGETQYF; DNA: TGTGCCTGGAGTAGGGGACTAGCTGGAGAGACCCAGTACTTC
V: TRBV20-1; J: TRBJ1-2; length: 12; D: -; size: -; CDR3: CSATGEDYGYTF; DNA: TGCAGTGCTACCGGGGAGGACTATGGCTACACCTTC
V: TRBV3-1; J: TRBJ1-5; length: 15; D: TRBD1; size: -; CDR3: CASSYRRQGNQPQHF; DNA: TGTGCCAGCAGCTACAGGAGACAGGGGAATCAGCCCCAGCATTTT
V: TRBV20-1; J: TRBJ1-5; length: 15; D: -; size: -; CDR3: CSARSWGVRNQPQHF; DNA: TGCAGTGCTAGGTCTTGGGGGGTACGCAATCAGCCCCAGCATTTT
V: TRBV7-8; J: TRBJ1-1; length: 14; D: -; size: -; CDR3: CASSFRWGNTEAFF; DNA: TGTGCCAGCAGCTTTCGTTGGGGGAACACTGAAGCTTTCTTT
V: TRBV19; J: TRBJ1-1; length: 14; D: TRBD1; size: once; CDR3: CASSPTGLNTEAFF; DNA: TGTGCCAGTAGTCCGACAGGGCTGAACACTGAAGCTTTCTTT
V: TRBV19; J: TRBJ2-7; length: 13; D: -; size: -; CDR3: CASSDGTSYEQYF; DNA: TGTGCCTCTTCGGACGGGACCTCCTACGAGCAGTACTTC
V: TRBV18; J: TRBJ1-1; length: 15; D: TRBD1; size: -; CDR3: CASSPRTGGNTEAFF; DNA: TGTGCCAGCTCCCCCCGGACAGGGGGGAACACTGAAGCTTTCTTT
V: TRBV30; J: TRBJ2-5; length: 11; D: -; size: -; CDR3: CAWSIQETQYF; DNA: TGTGCCTGGAGTATTCAAGAGACCCAGTACTTC
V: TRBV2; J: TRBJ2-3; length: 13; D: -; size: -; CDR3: CASSSESTDTQYF; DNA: TGTGCCAGTTCTAGCGAGAGCACAGATACGCAGTATTTT
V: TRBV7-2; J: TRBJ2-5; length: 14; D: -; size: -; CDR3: CASSLSSLGETQYF; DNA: TGTGCCAGCAGCCTAAGCTCCCTCGGGGAGACCCAGTACTTC
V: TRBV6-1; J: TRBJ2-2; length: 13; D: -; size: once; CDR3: CASPQTNTGELFF; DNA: TGTGCCAGCCCCCAAACGAACACCGGGGAGCTGTTTTTT
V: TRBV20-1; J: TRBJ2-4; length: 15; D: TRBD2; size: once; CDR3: CSAREAGGVENIQYF; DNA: TGCAGTGCTAGAGAAGCCGGGGGGGTGGAAAACATTCAGTACTTC
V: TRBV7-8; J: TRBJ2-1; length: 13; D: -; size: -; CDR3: CASSLRASGEQFF; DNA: TGTGCCAGCAGCTTGCGAGCCTCAGGTGAGCAGTTCTTC